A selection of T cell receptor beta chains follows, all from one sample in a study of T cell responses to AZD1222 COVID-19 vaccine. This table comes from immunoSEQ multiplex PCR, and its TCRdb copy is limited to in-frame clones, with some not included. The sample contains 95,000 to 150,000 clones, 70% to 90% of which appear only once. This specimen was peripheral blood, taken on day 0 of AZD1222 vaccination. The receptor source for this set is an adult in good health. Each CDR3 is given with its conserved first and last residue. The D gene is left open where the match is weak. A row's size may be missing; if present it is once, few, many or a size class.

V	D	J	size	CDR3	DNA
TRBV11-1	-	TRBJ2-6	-	CASSSRFPSGANVLTF	TGTGCCAGCAGCTCGCGGTTTCCCTCTGGGGCCAACGTCCTGACTTTC
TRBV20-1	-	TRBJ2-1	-	CSGAAGFEQFF	TGCAGTGGGGCGGCAGGGTTTGAGCAGTTCTTC
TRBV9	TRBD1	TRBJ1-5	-	CASGQANQPQHF	TGTGCCAGTGGACAGGCCAATCAGCCCCAGCATTTT
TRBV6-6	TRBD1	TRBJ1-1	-	CASSPGTGLAFF	TGTGCCAGCAGCCCCGGGACAGGCCTAGCTTTCTTT
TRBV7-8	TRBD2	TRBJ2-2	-	CASSLRRLAGTVANTGELFF	TGTGCCAGCAGCTTAAGGCGCCTAGCGGGCACAGTCGCGAACACCGGGGAGCTGTTTTTT
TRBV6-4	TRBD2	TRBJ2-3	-	CASSPSGITDTQYF	TGTGCCAGCAGTCCCAGCGGGATCACAGATACGCAGTATTTT
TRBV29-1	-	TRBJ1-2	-	CSVEGGSYGYTF	TGCAGCGTTGAAGGGGGCAGCTATGGCTACACCTTC
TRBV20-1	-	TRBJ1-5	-	CSASLGGGNQPQHF	TGCAGTGCTAGTTTAGGGGGAGGCAATCAGCCCCAGCATTTT
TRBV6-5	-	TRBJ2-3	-	CASSYGPRTSTDTQYF	TGTGCCAGCAGTTATGGTCCACGGACTAGCACAGATACGCAGTATTTT
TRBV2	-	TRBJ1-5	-	CASRAGYNQPQHF	TGTGCCAGCCGGGCAGGCTACAATCAGCCCCAGCATTTT
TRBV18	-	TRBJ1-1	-	CASSDSMNTEAFF	TGTGCCAGCTCAGACAGCATGAACACTGAAGCTTTCTTT
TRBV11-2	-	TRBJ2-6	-	CASSSFSGPSGANVLTF	TGTGCCAGCAGCTCGTTCAGCGGGCCCTCTGGGGCCAACGTCCTGACTTTC
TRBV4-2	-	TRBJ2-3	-	CASSQIARGTDTQYF	TGTGCCAGCAGCCAAATCGCCCGGGGGACAGATACGCAGTATTTT
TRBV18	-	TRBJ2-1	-	CASSRGRNNEQFF	TGTGCCAGCTCACGGGGACGAAACAATGAGCAGTTCTTC
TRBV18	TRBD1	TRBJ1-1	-	CASSPDRGKAFF	TGTGCCAGCTCTCCAGACAGGGGTAAAGCTTTCTTT
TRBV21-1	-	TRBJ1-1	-	CASSAKWRTSGNTEAFF	TGTGCCAGCAGCGCAAAATGGAGGACTAGCGGGAACACTGAAGCTTTCTTT
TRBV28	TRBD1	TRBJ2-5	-	CASSTPQGVQETQYF	TGTGCCAGCAGTACACCTCAGGGGGTCCAAGAGACCCAGTACTTC
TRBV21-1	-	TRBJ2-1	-	CASSTSGQGGYNEQFF	TGTGCCAGCAGCACTTCGGGACAGGGAGGCTACAATGAGCAGTTCTTC
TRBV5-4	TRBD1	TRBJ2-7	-	CASSLAGTGGYEQYF	TGTGCCAGCAGCTTGGCGGGGACAGGGGGCTACGAGCAGTACTTC
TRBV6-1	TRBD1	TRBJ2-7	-	CASSERQGRNSYEQYF	TGTGCCAGCAGTGAAAGACAGGGCCGGAACAGCTACGAGCAGTACTTC
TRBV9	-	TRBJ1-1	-	CASSVEIGGRGTEAFF	TGTGCCAGCAGCGTAGAGATTGGGGGGAGGGGCACTGAAGCTTTCTTT
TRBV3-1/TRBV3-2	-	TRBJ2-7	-	CASSQAHEQYF	TGTGCCAGCAGCCAAGCCCACGAGCAGTACTTC
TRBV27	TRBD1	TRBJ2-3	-	CASSRDRGSDTQYF	TGTGCCAGCAGTCGGGACAGGGGGTCGGATACGCAGTATTTT
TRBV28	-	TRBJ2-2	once	CASVRDPSGELFF	TGTGCCAGCGTCAGGGATCCCTCCGGGGAGCTGTTTTTT
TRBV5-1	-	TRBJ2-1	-	CASSLAEGMVYNEQFF	TGCGCCAGCAGCTTGGCGGAGGGGATGGTCTACAATGAGCAGTTCTTC
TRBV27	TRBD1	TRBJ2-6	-	CASSLSWTGGANVLTF	TGTGCCAGCAGTTTATCGTGGACAGGGGGGGCCAACGTCCTGACTTTC
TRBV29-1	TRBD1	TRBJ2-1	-	CSVRQGANEQFF	TGCAGCGTTCGACAGGGGGCGAATGAGCAGTTCTTC
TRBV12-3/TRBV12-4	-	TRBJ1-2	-	CASTAGTSDGYTF	TGTGCCAGCACCGCCGGGACTTCAGATGGCTACACCTTC
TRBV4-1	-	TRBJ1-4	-	CASSQSGQAFREKLFF	TGCGCCAGCAGCCAATCCGGCCAGGCTTTTAGGGAAAAACTGTTTTTT
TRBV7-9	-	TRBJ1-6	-	CASSSLSSLHF	TGTGCCAGCAGCTCCCTGAGTTCCCTCCACTTT
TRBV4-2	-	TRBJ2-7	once	CASSQGLGSYEQYF	TGTGCCAGCAGCCAAGGTCTAGGTTCCTACGAGCAGTACTTC
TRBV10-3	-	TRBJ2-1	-	CAISDGKIGDEQFF	TGTGCCATCAGTGATGGGAAAATTGGGGATGAGCAGTTCTTC
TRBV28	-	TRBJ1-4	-	CASSAQGATNEKLFF	TGTGCCAGCAGTGCCCAAGGTGCAACTAATGAAAAACTGTTTTTT
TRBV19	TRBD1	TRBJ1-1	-	CASTPRAGGTEAFF	TGTGCCAGTACCCCCCGGGCAGGGGGGACTGAAGCTTTCTTT
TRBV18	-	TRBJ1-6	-	CASSRDPGVNSPLHF	TGTGCCAGCTCACGGGATCCAGGGGTAAATTCACCCCTCCACTTT
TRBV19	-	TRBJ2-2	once	CATRQTANTGELFF	TGTGCCACCCGACAGACCGCGAACACCGGGGAGCTGTTTTTT
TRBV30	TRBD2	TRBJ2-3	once	CAWSSGLAGVIVTDTQYF	TGTGCCTGGAGTTCGGGACTAGCGGGAGTAATTGTGACAGATACGCAGTATTTT
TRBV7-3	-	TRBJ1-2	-	CASSLTGHGYTF	TGTGCCAGCAGCTTAACAGGACACGGCTACACCTTC
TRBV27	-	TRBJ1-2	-	CASSADRLYGYTF	TGTGCCAGCAGTGCCGACAGGCTCTATGGCTACACCTTC
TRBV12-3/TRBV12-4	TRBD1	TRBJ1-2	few	CASSLTGDGGYTF	TGTGCCAGCAGTCTGACAGGGGATGGTGGCTACACCTTC
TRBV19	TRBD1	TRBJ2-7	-	CASSMGTGGLQYF	TGTGCCAGTAGTATGGGGACAGGGGGCTTGCAGTACTTC
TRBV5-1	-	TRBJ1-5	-	CASSFSGDQPQHF	TGCGCCAGCAGCTTTTCGGGGGATCAGCCCCAGCATTTT
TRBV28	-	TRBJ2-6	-	CASRTRGTGANVLTF	TGTGCCAGCAGGACCAGGGGTACAGGGGCCAACGTCCTGACTTTC
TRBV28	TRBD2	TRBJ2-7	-	CASSPTSGRANEQYF	TGTGCCAGCAGCCCCACTAGCGGGAGGGCCAACGAGCAGTACTTC
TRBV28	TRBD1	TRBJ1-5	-	CASSRQGVNQPQHF	TGTGCCAGCAGCCGACAGGGGGTCAATCAGCCCCAGCATTTT
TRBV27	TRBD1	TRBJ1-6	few	CASSYLAGQGNSPLHF	TGTGCCAGCAGTTACCTGGCGGGACAGGGGAATTCACCCCTCCACTTT
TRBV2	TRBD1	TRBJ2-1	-	CASRSTGANEQFF	TGTGCCAGCAGATCGACAGGGGCTAATGAGCAGTTCTTC
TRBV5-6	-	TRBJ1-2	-	CASSLQNYYGYIF	TGTGCCAGCAGCTTGCAGAACTACTATGGCTACATCTTC
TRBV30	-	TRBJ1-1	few	CAWSGTVRAEAFF	TGTGCCTGGTCCGGGACCGTCCGCGCTGAAGCTTTCTTT
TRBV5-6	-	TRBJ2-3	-	CASSRSATDTQYF	TGTGCCAGCAGCAGATCAGCGACAGATACGCAGTATTTT
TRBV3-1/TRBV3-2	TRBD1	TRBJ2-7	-	CASSLRDRADEQYF	TGTGCCAGCAGCCTTCGGGACAGGGCGGACGAGCAGTACTTC
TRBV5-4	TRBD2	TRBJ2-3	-	CASIGAGADTQYF	TGTGCCAGCATTGGAGCGGGAGCAGATACGCAGTATTTT
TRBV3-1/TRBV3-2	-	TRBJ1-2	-	CASNPGPNYGYTF	TGTGCCAGCAATCCAGGGCCAAACTATGGCTACACCTTC
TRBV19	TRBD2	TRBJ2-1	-	CASSRTSGRAKGAEQFF	TGTGCCAGTAGCCGGACTAGCGGGAGGGCCAAGGGGGCTGAGCAGTTCTTC